This is a list of T cell receptor beta chains from one sample in a study of blood T cell repertoires in COVID-19. Sequencing was performed with immunoSEQ multiplex PCR; in TCRdb, only in-frame clones are kept and a portion is missing. The sample contains nearly 80,000 clones, roughly 84% of which appear only once. The material sequenced was peripheral blood. The receptors were sampled from a man aged 45-60 years with acute or convalescent COVID-19. Both conserved end residues are part of each CDR3. Fields, in order: CDR3 protein, CDR3 DNA, CDR3 length, J gene, V gene, D gene, clone size. The D gene is left open where the match is weak. A clone size is listed for some rows: how often the clone was seen (once, few, many), or a class if it is expanded.

CDR3aa: CASSLGDTRGNTIYF
CDR3nt: TGCGCCAGCAGCTTGGGGGACACAAGAGGAAACACCATATATTTT
len: 15
j_gene: TRBJ1-3
v_gene: TRBV5-1
d_gene: NA
abundance: NA

CDR3aa: CAIKTSGNTIYF
CDR3nt: TGTGCCATCAAAACTTCTGGAAACACCATATATTTT
len: 12
j_gene: TRBJ1-3
v_gene: TRBV10-3
d_gene: NA
abundance: NA

CDR3aa: CASSIGTGVGYGYTF
CDR3nt: TGTGCCAGTAGTATTGGGACAGGGGTAGGCTATGGCTACACCTTC
len: 15
j_gene: TRBJ1-2
v_gene: TRBV19
d_gene: TRBD1
abundance: NA

CDR3aa: CASSSMGRTEAFF
CDR3nt: TGTGCCAGCAGTTCTATGGGGAGGACTGAAGCTTTCTTT
len: 13
j_gene: TRBJ1-1
v_gene: TRBV6-2/TRBV6-3
d_gene: NA
abundance: NA

CDR3aa: CASSDTRMVPQHF
CDR3nt: TGTGCCAGCAGTGATACGCGTATGGTGCCCCAGCATTTT
len: 13
j_gene: TRBJ1-5
v_gene: TRBV6-1
d_gene: NA
abundance: few

CDR3aa: CASSPGTGPSNYTF
CDR3nt: TGTGCCAGCAGCCCAGGGACAGGTCCGAGTAACTACACCTTC
len: 14
j_gene: TRBJ1-2
v_gene: TRBV3-1/TRBV3-2
d_gene: TRBD1
abundance: NA

CDR3aa: CAWSATGRAEAFF
CDR3nt: TGTGCCTGGAGTGCTACAGGGAGAGCTGAAGCTTTCTTT
len: 13
j_gene: TRBJ1-1
v_gene: TRBV30
d_gene: NA
abundance: NA

CDR3aa: CASSLKSGWVNTEAFF
CDR3nt: TGTGCCAGCAGCTTGAAATCAGGGTGGGTGAACACTGAAGCTTTCTTT
len: 16
j_gene: TRBJ1-1
v_gene: TRBV5-8
d_gene: NA
abundance: NA

CDR3aa: CASSQNGVDTQYF
CDR3nt: TGTGCCAGCAGCCAGAACGGGGTAGATACGCAGTATTTT
len: 13
j_gene: TRBJ2-3
v_gene: TRBV3-1/TRBV3-2
d_gene: NA
abundance: once

CDR3aa: CAITRTARADEAFF
CDR3nt: TGTGCCATAACCAGAACCGCCAGGGCGGATGAAGCTTTCTTT
len: 14
j_gene: TRBJ1-1
v_gene: TRBV10-3
d_gene: NA
abundance: NA

CDR3aa: CASSPGGSNQPQHF
CDR3nt: TGTGCCAGCAGCCCCGGCGGTAGCAATCAGCCCCAGCATTTT
len: 14
j_gene: TRBJ1-5
v_gene: TRBV14
d_gene: NA
abundance: NA

CDR3aa: CASIPPDREDQPQHF
CDR3nt: TGTGCCAGCATCCCCCCGGACAGGGAGGATCAGCCCCAGCATTTT
len: 15
j_gene: TRBJ1-5
v_gene: TRBV28
d_gene: TRBD1
abundance: NA

CDR3aa: CASSLRQGLAGEQYF
CDR3nt: TGTGCCAGCAGCTTACGACAGGGGCTAGCCGGCGAGCAGTACTTC
len: 15
j_gene: TRBJ2-7
v_gene: TRBV7-9
d_gene: TRBD1
abundance: NA

CDR3aa: CASTSRSGTYNEQFF
CDR3nt: TGTGCCAGTACCAGCCGTAGCGGGACCTACAATGAGCAGTTCTTC
len: 15
j_gene: TRBJ2-1
v_gene: TRBV19
d_gene: TRBD2
abundance: once

CDR3aa: CASSSQVGEQYF
CDR3nt: TGTGCCAGCAGTTCTCAGGTGGGCGAGCAGTACTTC
len: 12
j_gene: TRBJ2-7
v_gene: TRBV28
d_gene: NA
abundance: NA

CDR3aa: CASSRQGLNTEAFF
CDR3nt: TGCGCCAGCAGCAGACAGGGACTGAACACTGAAGCTTTCTTT
len: 14
j_gene: TRBJ1-1
v_gene: TRBV5-1
d_gene: TRBD1
abundance: few

CDR3aa: CASSFNRGSSYEQYF
CDR3nt: TGTGCCAGCAGCTTCAACAGGGGATCCTCCTACGAGCAGTACTTC
len: 15
j_gene: TRBJ2-7
v_gene: TRBV11-3
d_gene: TRBD1
abundance: NA

CDR3aa: CASNSGEGNQPQHF
CDR3nt: TGTGCCAGCAACTCAGGGGAGGGGAATCAGCCCCAGCATTTT
len: 14
j_gene: TRBJ1-5
v_gene: TRBV28
d_gene: NA
abundance: NA

CDR3aa: CATSPGQGRSSYNEQFF
CDR3nt: TGTGCCACCAGCCCTGGGCAGGGCCGATCTTCCTACAATGAGCAGTTCTTC
len: 17
j_gene: TRBJ2-1
v_gene: TRBV15
d_gene: NA
abundance: NA

CDR3aa: CASTPLTEAFF
CDR3nt: TGTGCCAGCACCCCTTTAACTGAAGCTTTCTTT
len: 11
j_gene: TRBJ1-1
v_gene: TRBV12-3/TRBV12-4
d_gene: NA
abundance: NA

CDR3aa: CASSYGQGLEQYF
CDR3nt: TGTGCCAGCAGTTATGGACAGGGCCTGGAGCAGTACTTC
len: 13
j_gene: TRBJ2-7
v_gene: TRBV6-5
d_gene: TRBD1
abundance: NA

CDR3aa: CAWIRTETQYF
CDR3nt: TGTGCCTGGATTAGAACGGAGACCCAGTACTTC
len: 11
j_gene: TRBJ2-5
v_gene: TRBV30
d_gene: NA
abundance: many

CDR3aa: CASSHGINSGNTIYF
CDR3nt: TGCGCCAGCAGCCATGGCATAAACTCTGGAAACACCATATATTTT
len: 15
j_gene: TRBJ1-3
v_gene: TRBV4-1
d_gene: NA
abundance: once

CDR3aa: CASSPAGTRSTDTQYF
CDR3nt: TGTGCCAGCAGCCCGGCCGGGACTAGGAGCACAGATACGCAGTATTTT
len: 16
j_gene: TRBJ2-3
v_gene: TRBV7-2
d_gene: TRBD2
abundance: once

CDR3aa: CASSQSTGESYNEQFF
CDR3nt: TGCGCCAGCAGCCAATCGACAGGGGAATCCTACAATGAGCAGTTCTTC
len: 16
j_gene: TRBJ2-1
v_gene: TRBV4-1
d_gene: TRBD1
abundance: NA

CDR3aa: CASSPRTGTYEQYF
CDR3nt: TGTGCCAGCAGTCCCCGAACAGGTACCTACGAGCAGTACTTC
len: 14
j_gene: TRBJ2-7
v_gene: TRBV6-5
d_gene: NA
abundance: few